This entry describes one T cell receptor (beta chain). This sample was taken from a study of T cells in Graves' hyperthyroidism and ophthalmopathy. RNA transcripts provided the source from which TCR beta CDR3 regions were amplified. The study used the HTBI primer set for a first-round RT-PCR of the TCR CDR3. TCRdb recomputed calls from the multiplex PCR reads with MiXCR, one row per CDR3 protein. The sample consists of roughly 740,000 distinct CDR3 sequences, 15% to 20% of them appearing once. This CDR3 contains 13 residues. Germline CDR1 is KGHDR and CDR2 is SFDVKD. Trimming took 9 bases from V and 4 from J, leaving 12 bases between them.

V usage is TRBV24-1 and J usage is TRBJ2-1, with a weak D call TRBD2 (5 bases). This TCR was sampled from a man aged 18 to 29 with Graves' hyperthyroidism. Sequenced input: blood. CDR3 nucleotide sequence: TGTGCCACCGGCGGACTCGGGTACAATGAGCAGTTCTTC. Amino acid sequence: CATGGLGYNEQFF.